This T cell receptor (beta chain) was found in a study of metastatic and nonmetastatic thyroid tumors. Relative to its sample, this clone is large (0.1 to 1%). Every patient underwent thyroid surgery untreated. TCRdb ran MiXCR on the PCR reads. The sample carries 5,000 to 7,500 clones, roughly a third recorded once. Germline CDR1 is LNHNV and CDR2 is YYDKDF (reference sequence). V was clipped by 5 bases and J by 9 bases; unmatched bases: 10. The CDR3 runs to 16 residues. This TCR derives from a female donor with papillary thyroid cancer or a benign thyroid nodule (not recorded which). Some clones in this sample may be carry-over from other donors' samples. The chain couples TRBV15 to TRBJ2-1; 13 nucleotides align to TRBD2. Sequenced input: adjacent normal tissue. This CDR3 reads CATSRLLAGGGGEQFF. CDR3 coding DNA: TGTGCCACCAGCCGGCTACTAGCGGGAGGGGGGGGTGAGCAGTTCTTC.